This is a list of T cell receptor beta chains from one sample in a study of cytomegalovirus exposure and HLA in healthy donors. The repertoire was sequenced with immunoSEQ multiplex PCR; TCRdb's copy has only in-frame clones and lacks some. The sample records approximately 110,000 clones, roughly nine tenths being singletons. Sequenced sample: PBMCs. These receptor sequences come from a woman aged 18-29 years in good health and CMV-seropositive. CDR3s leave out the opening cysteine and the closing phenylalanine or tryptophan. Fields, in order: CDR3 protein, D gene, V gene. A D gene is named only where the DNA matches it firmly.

CDR3aa: ATSRAGQALSNGYT; d_gene: TRBD1; v_gene: TRBV15
CDR3aa: ASSADRGNGYT; d_gene: TRBD1; v_gene: TRBV6-5
CDR3aa: ASSLGVAGGYEQY; d_gene: .; v_gene: TRBV28
CDR3aa: ASSYIYEQY; d_gene: .; v_gene: TRBV28
CDR3aa: ASSVGQPAGNTIY; d_gene: TRBD1; v_gene: TRBV6-5
CDR3aa: ASSQVGADTQY; d_gene: .; v_gene: TRBV14
CDR3aa: ASSLDRPGTKNIQY; d_gene: .; v_gene: TRBV5-1
CDR3aa: ASAGIVNEQF; d_gene: .; v_gene: TRBV28
CDR3aa: ASSSGTGIPDTQY; d_gene: TRBD1; v_gene: TRBV7-9
CDR3aa: ASSRGLGEGEQY; d_gene: TRBD2; v_gene: TRBV4-2
CDR3aa: ASSLSQGALRRGYT; d_gene: TRBD1; v_gene: TRBV28
CDR3aa: ASSTLRATGELF; d_gene: .; v_gene: TRBV27
CDR3aa: ASSPGEDRGSSEAF; d_gene: TRBD1; v_gene: TRBV7-9
CDR3aa: ASSPGLFSTDTQY; d_gene: .; v_gene: TRBV2
CDR3aa: ASSRLASGPSNYGYT; d_gene: .; v_gene: TRBV7-6
CDR3aa: ASSLAGAPGDKNIQY; d_gene: .; v_gene: TRBV7-3
CDR3aa: ASSSYRGTLYEAF; d_gene: TRBD1; v_gene: TRBV6-5